Each of the 28 T cell receptor beta chains below was sequenced from the same sample in a study of cytomegalovirus exposure and HLA in healthy donors. The PCR ran on 60 Vbeta and 13 Jbeta primers. Generated by immunoSEQ multiplex PCR, the TCRdb table keeps only in-frame clones and is missing some. The sample lists 200,000 to 300,000 clones, just under 85% occurring once. The sequenced material came from PBMCs. Receptors originate from a woman aged 40 to 55 in good health and CMV-seropositive.

The chain joins TRBV28 to TRBJ2-7; 14 bases are shared with TRBD2. The junction had 5 bases not matched to a gene; V was cut back by 6 bases and J by 1 base. The CDR3 consists of 16 residues. Germline values: CDR1 MDHEN, CDR2 SYDVKM. The CDR3 DNA follows: TGTGCCAGCAGCCGGACTAGCGGGAGGTTGTCCTACGAGCAGTACTTC. Its protein product is CASSRTSGRLSYEQYF.

With respect to this clone: The DNA is omitted, as the CDR3 cannot be located on it reliably, and the CDR3 follows TCRdb's listing. The rearrangement uses TRBV29-1 and TRBJ1-2. Germline V gives CDR1 SQVTM, CDR2 ANQGSEA. The CDR3 totals 12 residues, both ends included. The CDR3 loop is CSVGGGTGTNTF.

The rearrangement joins TRBV7-2 to TRBJ2-6, with 8 bases fitting TRBD1. CDR1 SGHTA and CDR2 FQGNSA come from the germline V gene. The CDR3 is 17 residues long. V lost 5 bases to trimming and J lost 0 bases; unmatched junction nucleotides: 6. CDR3 DNA: TGTGCCAGCAGCGCAACAGGGGGTAGCTCTGGGGCCAACGTCCTGACTTTC. Protein sequence: CASSATGGSSGANVLTF.

The CDR3 spells CASKLAGVSYNEQFF. The CDR3 region has the DNA TGTGCCAGTAAACTAGCGGGTGTTTCCTACAATGAGCAGTTCTTC. The chain has TRBV19 and TRBJ2-1, with 9 bases aligning to TRBD2. The germline gives CDR1 LNHDA, CDR2 SQIVND (reference sequence). The CDR3 has 15 residues. The ends lost 7 bases at V and 1 base at J; junction bases unmatched: 5.

This chain uses TRBV7-2 with TRBJ2-1; TRBD2 aligns across 16 bases. Germline V gives CDR1 SGHTA, CDR2 FQGNSA. With 5 bases clipped from V and 7 bases from J, the junction kept 2 bases outside the gene matches. The CDR3 is made up of 15 amino acids. The CDR3, as DNA: TGTGCCAGCAGCCCGGGACTAGCGGGAGGGAATGAGCAGTTCTTC. It encodes CASSPGLAGGNEQFF.

This clone appeared a few times. The chain joins TRBV30 to TRBJ2-5; 12 bases agree with TRBD2. TRBJ2-7 matches the DNA end more closely, so the J call is doubtful. Germline lookup yields CDR1 GTSNPN and CDR2 SVGIG (reference sequence). This CDR3 has 16 residues. CDR3 sequence (DNA): TGTGCCTGGAGTGCATGGCTAGCGGGAGGGAATTACGAGCAGTACTTC. Encoded protein: CAWSAWLAGGNYEQYF.

The CDR3 DNA is TGTGCCAGCAGCCAAGGCGGTGGGGCGGGACCCGACAATGAGCAGTTCTTC. Translated: CASSQGGGAGPDNEQFF. This sequence joins TRBV4-2 and TRBJ2-1; the D gene is possibly TRBD2 (6 bases). The CDR3 contains 17 residues. Germline V gene data show CDR1 as LGHNA and CDR2 as YNFKEQ. Trimming cost V 1 base and J 5 bases, with 18 bases left between them.

CDR3: CASSIPPTGAQHF. The CDR3 DNA sequence: TGTGCCAGTAGTATCCCCCCGACTGGCGCCCAGCATTTT. The chain carries TRBV19 and TRBJ1-5; unclear D gene. Trimming stripped 3 bases from V and 11 bases from J, with 14 bases between. The CDR3 runs to 13 residues. Germline loops: CDR1 LNHDA, CDR2 SQIVND (reference sequence). The whole variable domain, filled in from reference TRBV19 and TRBJ1-5, reads DGGITQSPKYLFRKEGQNVTLSCEQNLNHDAMYWYRQDPGQGLRLIYYSQIVNDFQKGDIAEGYSVSREKKESFPLTVTSAQKNPTAFYLCASSIPPTGAQHFGDGTRLSIL.

The CDR3 DNA sequence: TGTGCCTGGAGTGGAATCGGGACAGGGATTAATCAGCCCCAGCATTTT. It yields the protein CAWSGIGTGINQPQHF. This chain links TRBV30 with TRBJ1-5; 9 bases are shared with TRBD1. The germline CDR1 and CDR2 sequences are GTSNPN and SVGIG (reference sequence). This CDR3 contains 16 residues. Trimming cost V 1 base and J 4 bases; bases outside gene matches: 8.

The CDR3 DNA reads as TGTGCCAGCAGTTTATTTGTGGCTAGCGGAGCCTCAGATACGCAGTATTTT. Its translation: CASSLFVASGASDTQYF. This chain links TRBV27 with TRBJ2-3; the match to TRBD2 covers 7 bases. The ends lost 1 base at V and 4 bases at J; junction bases unmatched: 11. Germline CDR1 and CDR2: MNHEY and SMNVEV (reference sequence). This CDR3 is built from 17 residues.

This chain joins TRBV7-9 and TRBJ2-5; D remains ambiguous. Germline CDR1 SEHNR, CDR2 FQNEAQ (reference sequence). V was pared by 1 base and J by 0 bases, with 6 bases between. CDR3 length equals 14 residues. In nucleotides, the CDR3 is TGTGCCAGCAGCTTAGGCCAGGACCAAGAGACCCAGTACTTC. Amino acids: CASSLGQDQETQYF.

The chain uses TRBV7-8 and TRBJ1-5; D unresolved. Deletions cut 5 bases from V and 3 bases from J, with 11 bases between. This CDR3 spans 14 amino acids. CDR1 and CDR2 (germline): SGHVS, FQNEAQ. DNA of the CDR3: TGTGCCAGCAGCCCGAGGGATGACAATCAGCCCCAGCATTTT. It encodes CASSPRDDNQPQHF.

This sequence joins TRBV2 and TRBJ1-5, with D possibly TRBD1 on 5 matching bases. This CDR3 has 14 amino acids. V was cut by 6 bases and J by 6 bases, with 15 bases left in between. Germline V lookup: CDR1 SNHLY, CDR2 FYNNEI. CDR3 sequence reads: CASRPDSESQPQHF. In nucleotides, the CDR3 is TGTGCCAGCAGACCCGACAGCGAGAGTCAGCCCCAGCATTTT.

This chain joins TRBV6-5 and TRBJ1-1; D is perhaps TRBD1 (5 bases). Between the trimmed V and J ends, which lost 4 bases and 4 bases, there was a span of 16 bases. Germline lookup yields CDR1 MNHEY and CDR2 SVGAGI. The CDR3 spans 15 residues. In DNA, the CDR3 is TGTGCCAGCAGTTTTGAGTTGTCGGGGGGCACTGAAGCTTTCTTT. Its protein product is CASSFELSGGTEAFF.

This rearrangement joins TRBV18 to TRBJ1-3; 7 bases align to TRBD1. CDR3 length: 14 residues. The V gene end was trimmed by 3 bases and the J gene end by 2 bases; junction bases not matched to a gene: 1. CDR1 is KGHSH, CDR2 LQKENI, per germline. CDR3 protein: CASSPDRAGNTIYF. The CDR3 DNA follows: TGTGCCAGCTCACCTGACAGGGCTGGAAACACCATATATTTT.

The chain uses TRBV7-8 and TRBJ2-2; D is perhaps TRBD1 (5 bases). The CDR3 spans 16 residues. The ends were cut back, 1 base at V and 2 bases at J, with 11 bases in the middle. The V gene's germline CDR1 is SGHVS and CDR2 FQNEAQ. CDR3 sequence: CASSLVRTLNTGELFF. CDR3 nucleotides: TGTGCCAGCAGCTTAGTTAGGACATTAAACACCGGGGAGCTGTTTTTT.

The CDR3 sequence: CATALENTEAFF. CDR3 coding DNA: TGTGCCACAGCCCTAGAGAACACTGAAGCTTTCTTT. The chain links TRBV10-3 to TRBJ1-1; D is undetermined. Germline values: CDR1 ENHRY, CDR2 SYGVKD. Deletions cut 10 bases from V and 1 base from J, with 10 bases between. This CDR3 has 12 residues.

The chain uses TRBV6-1 and TRBJ1-1; 9 bases line up with TRBD1. Germline CDR1 is MNHNS and CDR2 is SASEGT. V shed 4 bases, J shed 8 bases, and the junction held 5 bases outside the gene matches. CDR3 length: 13 residues. The CDR3 sequence is CASSARDRVEAFF. In DNA, the CDR3 is TGTGCCAGCAGTGCCCGGGACAGGGTAGAAGCTTTCTTT.

This clone appeared a single time. The V gene is TRBV6-5, the J gene TRBJ1-5; D not resolved. Germline V gives CDR1 MNHEY, CDR2 SVGAGI. The CDR3 runs 15 residues. V was pared by 7 bases and J by 0 bases, with 13 bases between. The CDR3, as DNA: TGTGCCAGCAAGATTGGGCAGAATAGCAATCAGCCCCAGCATTTT. Translated, it gives CASKIGQNSNQPQHF.

The chain is built from TRBV28 and TRBJ1-5, with D uncertain. Germline V CDR1 and CDR2: MDHEN, SYDVKM. The CDR3 runs 14 residues. Trimming cost V 5 bases and J 3 bases, with 11 bases left between them. This CDR3 is CASSTPEFNQPQHF. The CDR3 nucleotides read TGTGCCAGCAGTACCCCCGAGTTCAATCAGCCCCAGCATTTT.

The chain joins TRBV19 to TRBJ1-1; a weak D match, TRBD1 (5 bases). In germline, CDR1 is LNHDA, CDR2 SQIVND (reference sequence). This CDR3 is built from 14 residues. The ends were cut back, 1 base at V and 1 base at J, with 7 bases in the middle. CDR3: CASSIAGPNTEAFF. Written as DNA, the CDR3 is TGTGCCAGTAGTATAGCAGGGCCGAACACTGAAGCTTTCTTT.

The chain combines TRBV28 with TRBJ2-2; TRBD1 might be the D (6 bases). Germline V gives CDR1 MDHEN, CDR2 SYDVKM. Trimming left V 6 bases short and J 4 bases short, with 12 bases between. The CDR3 has 14 amino acids. CDR3 bases: TGTGCCAGCAGGGTACAGGGTTTCACCGGGGAGCTGTTTTTT. Its protein is CASRVQGFTGELFF.

About this clone itself: At one boundary the junction diverges from the germline segment, which might be a read error. The rearrangement joins TRBV7-7 to TRBJ1-1, with 9 positions matching TRBD1. The germline CDR1 and CDR2 sequences are SSHAT and FNYEAQ (reference sequence). CDR3 length: 16 amino acids. This CDR3 is CASSPLPGQGNTEAFF. The CDR3 region has the DNA TGTGCTAGCAGCCCCTTACCGGGACAGGGGAACACTGAAGCTTTCTTT.

This chain connects TRBV21-1 to TRBJ2-7; the table's TRBD2 call for D was not verified on the DNA. TRBV21-1 is tagged as a pseudogene. This CDR3 region has 15 residues. CDR3 amino acids: CASSPRRGAGGSGDF. DNA for the CDR3: TGTGCCAGCAGCCCACGCCGCGGCGCGGGAGGGTCTGGCGACTTC.

The chain uses TRBV28 and TRBJ2-1; 11 nucleotides agree with TRBD2. The CDR3 spans 15 residues. With 6 bases clipped from V and 5 bases from J, the junction kept 6 bases outside the gene matches. Germline assignment: CDR1 MDHEN and CDR2 SYDVKM. In DNA, the CDR3 is TGTGCCAGCAGGGGTGGGACTAGCGGAGACAATGAGCAGTTCTTC. The encoded protein is CASRGGTSGDNEQFF. Full variable domain (outside the CDR3, taken from reference TRBV28 and TRBJ2-1): DVKVTQSSRYLVKRTGEKVFLECVQDMDHENMFWYRQDPGLGLRLIYFSYDVKMKEKGDIPEGYSVSREKKERFSLILESASTNQTSMYLCASRGGTSGDNEQFFGPGTRLTVL.

The chain has TRBV9 and TRBJ2-5; D possibly corresponds to TRBD1 (6 bases). The CDR3 is 14 amino acids. CDR1 and CDR2 (germline): SGDLS, YYNGEE. Trimming pared 3 bases from V and 1 base from J, leaving 10 bases between. In DNA form, the CDR3 reads TGTGCCAGCAGCGGGACAGCCATCCAAGAGACCCAGTACTTC. It yields the protein CASSGTAIQETQYF.

This chain joins TRBV5-4 and TRBJ2-3; 7 nucleotides align to TRBD2. The germline gives CDR1 SGHNT, CDR2 YYREEE (reference sequence). The CDR3 extends over 16 amino acids. Trimming at V came to 4 bases and at J to 2 bases, leaving 10 bases not matched to a gene. CDR3 DNA sequence: TGTGCCAGCAGCACCACGAGCGGGACCCCCACAGATACGCAGTATTTT. This translates into CASSTTSGTPTDTQYF.

The CDR3 nucleotides read TGCGCCAGCAGCCACATACTAGCGGCATCCTACAATGAGCAGTTCTTC. Translated, it gives CASSHILAASYNEQFF. V usage is TRBV4-3 and J usage is TRBJ2-1; 8 bases are a match to TRBD2. Germline assignment: CDR1 LGHNA and CDR2 YSLEER. J lost 1 base, V lost 3 bases, and 5 bases had no gene match. The CDR3 runs to 16 residues.